Given below is one T cell receptor beta chain in context. Its antigen is still unknown. This entry is derived from a study of T cell responses to AZD1222 COVID-19 vaccine. Germline V gene lookup returns CDR1 SEHNR and CDR2 FQNEAQ (reference sequence). With 5 bases removed from V and 5 bases from J, the gap between germline ends came to 15 bases. The CDR3 has 15 amino acids. General study results and limits: Reportedly, nearly half of unique spike TCRs recognized epitopes outside B.1.351/B.1.1.7 mutations. Spike-specific TCR breadth and depth were elevated following two AZD1222 doses. There were mostly white British donors and more females than males, and clonal diversity was possibly underestimated.

Produced via immunoSEQ multiplex PCR; TCRdb's table is partial and in-frame only. The sample carries about 130,000 clones, approximately 90% recorded once. This chain connects TRBV7-9 to TRBJ2-2; D is ambiguous. The receptor's source is an adult who received the AZD1222 COVID-19 vaccine. The starting material was peripheral blood, obtained 28 days after the second AZD1222 dose. This CDR3 is CASSPSYGKTGELFF. The CDR3 nucleotides are TGTGCCAGCAGCCCTTCGTACGGAAAAACCGGGGAGCTGTTTTTT.